This T cell receptor beta chain came from a study of immune characterization of retroperitoneal liposarcoma. TCRdb recomputed calls from the PCR reads with MiXCR, one row per CDR3 protein. The sample carries fewer than 13,000 distinct CDR3 sequences, roughly a quarter recorded once. Sequenced sample: tumor tissue. This receptor was taken from a male donor with retroperitoneal liposarcoma.

The CDR3 DNA reads TGTGCCAGCAGTGAGGTGGGAGGGCCCGGAGATACGCAGTATTTT. Translation gives CASSEVGGPGDTQYF. The chain carries TRBV6-4 and TRBJ2-3; 7 bases map to TRBD2. The V segment lost 3 bases and the J segment 5 bases; nucleotides outside the gene matches: 8. The CDR3 length is 15 residues. Germline V gene data show CDR1 as MRHNA and CDR2 as SNTAGT.